Sequencing of this T cell receptor (beta chain) was carried out in a study of T cell responses to AZD1222 COVID-19 vaccine (dated by TCRdb to the early 2020s). Some background on the complete study: AZD1222 recipients given second doses at about 4 weeks or at about 12 weeks were pooled, since spike-specific TCR depth and breadth were not found to differ between the two schedules. Enrollment into the trials was organized by age into subgroups of 18-55, 56-69 and 70-plus years, and those subgroups contained approximately 150, 30 and 60 TCR-sequenced participants, respectively. A total of 230 to 250 trial participants underwent TCR sequencing, of whom roughly 210 had received two doses of AZD1222 and some 25 had received two doses of the MenACWY control vaccine.

Reading from cysteine to phenylalanine, the CDR3 counts 16 amino acids. Only CDR3 DNA remains: 48 bases, in frame from the first base. The V and J ends are trimmed by 4 bases and 5 bases, leaving 21 bases between them. The germline V gene (reference sequence) gives CDR1 as SEHNR and CDR2 as FQNEAQ. The CDR3 regions of human TCRbeta chains were analyzed by immunosequencing. From the authors' description of their analysis: TCRs in the repertoires were matched against a reference library of SARS-CoV-2-specific TCRs that had been generated with the MIRA antigen-specificity platform. Breadth meant the fraction of unique TCRs that were SARS-CoV-2-associated, whereas depth meant the fraction of total T cells that were SARS-CoV-2-associated. Using the MIRA data, each spike-specific TCR was mapped to the spike region that the TCR reacts to and placed in a CD4 or CD8 class. Log10-transformed breadth and depth values were compared by one-way ANOVA with Sidak's multiple comparisons tests. Not all clones reach the TCRdb copy of this immuneACCESS table, which keeps in-frame sequences only. Checked studies attribute under half of the gap to unresolved V genes and leave the rest unexplained. Clone size and V and J calls were adopted from that table, with D and trimming inferred from the DNA. Here the sample has about 160,000 clones; 85% to 95% occur a single time. The ten biggest clones cover approximately 1% of the sample.

Summary of the overall study and its limitations: Because no day 14 peak-response samples were available, repertoires were characterized only after the peak T cell response. Epitopes outside the regions mutated in the B.1.351 and B.1.1.7 variants were reportedly recognized by nearly half of the unique spike-specific TCRs. Conclusions about previously exposed vaccinees are limited, since just six or seven AZD1222 recipients were seropositive for SARS-CoV-2 at baseline. Participants were mostly white British, with more females than males. The authors suggested clonal diversity may have been underestimated. A significant rise in spike-specific TCR breadth and depth was observed after two AZD1222 doses relative to day 0 and relative to MenACWY recipients. The 56-69-year group was small, and its depth increase did not reach significance, likely because of low power. The whole spike protein was spanned by vaccine-associated CD4 TCRs, and dominant responses were seen in regions 160-218 and 743-854.

With respect to this clone: Its specific antigen is unknown. Per-base qualities were not stored, and no clone one base away is much larger.

In the paper's terms, the time point label means: baseline before first vaccination. Vaccinee samples came from UK trials COV001 and COV002, including a single-blind randomized controlled phase 2/3 trial of AZD1222 (ChAdOx1 nCoV-19) in healthy adults. For TCRbeta chain sequencing, PBMC samples from trial participants were taken at day 0 and at day 28 after the second dose. The rearrangement joined TRBV7-9 to TRBJ2-7; confidence is insufficient to name the D gene. Here the sequenced sample was peripheral blood, taken on day 0 of AZD1222 vaccination. The sequence was obtained from an adult in good health. The DNA reads TGTGCCAGCAGCTCCGTGCGGTTACGAAGACCCCACGAGCAGTACTTC. It is translated as CASSSVRLRRPHEQYF.